Following are 12 T cell receptor beta chains from one sample sequenced in a study of shared clonotypes between healthy human individuals. In the naive CD8 group, cells lacked CD45RO and were positively selected for CCR7, so terminally differentiated effector memory CD45RA+ cells were left out. Libraries were prepared by immunoSEQ multiplex PCR; TCRdb keeps only in-frame clonotypes and omits some of them. The data hold about 1,900,000 clones, with approximately 95% observed a single time. Sequenced material: naive CD8+ T cells sorted from blood. The receptors derive from a man aged 18 to 29 in good health.

The J gene is TRBJ2-5, the V gene TRBV7-9, with D possibly TRBD1 on 6 matching bases. This CDR3 has 14 residues. V was trimmed by 5 bases and J by 5 bases, leaving 15 bases between them. Germline loops: CDR1 SEHNR, CDR2 FQNEAQ (reference sequence). The CDR3 coding sequence is TGTGCCAGCAGCCCAGGGGCGGGTTGGGAGACCCAGTACTTC. It yields the protein CASSPGAGWETQYF. Drawing the rest from reference TRBV7-9 and TRBJ2-5, the complete variable domain is DTGVSQNPRHKITKRGQNVTFRCDPISEHNRLYWYRQTLGQGPEFLTYFQNEAQLEKSRLLSDRFSAERPKGSFSTLEIQRTEQGDSAMYLCASSPGAGWETQYFGPGTRLLVL.

Of note for this clone: The junction and the germline gene differ at one end; a read error may be behind it. CDR3 DNA: TGCAGCGCTAGGGAGTACGAAGCTTTCTTT. Protein product: CSAREYEAFF. The rearrangement links TRBV20-1 to TRBJ1-1; D gene uncertain. CDR1 DFQATT and CDR2 SNEGSKA come from the germline V gene (reference sequence). The CDR3 totals 10 residues.

The V and J genes are TRBV5-4 and TRBJ2-3; 8 bases fit TRBD1. CDR1 is SGHNT, CDR2 YYREEE, per germline (reference sequence). J was trimmed by 1 base and V by 5 bases; bases with no gene match: 9. CDR3 length: 16 residues. CDR3 nucleotide sequence: TGTGCCAGCAGACCTTCTACGGGACAGGGCACAGATACGCAGTATTTT. Translating gives CASRPSTGQGTDTQYF.

The chain couples TRBV15 to TRBJ2-1; 8 nucleotides match TRBD2. The CDR3 totals 15 residues. J gave up 10 bases and V 3 bases, and 11 bases lay outside the gene matches. Germline V gene data show CDR1 as LNHNV and CDR2 as YYDKDF (reference sequence). The CDR3 loop is CATSSEGTRPGEQFF. CDR3 nucleotide sequence: TGTGCCACCAGCAGCGAAGGGACTAGGCCCGGGGAGCAGTTCTTC.

This chain links TRBV29-1 with TRBJ2-1; maybe TRBD1 (6 bases). The V end lost 5 bases, the J end lost 9 bases, and 20 bases lay between the germline ends. CDR3 length: 14 amino acids. CDR1 and CDR2 (germline): SQVTM, ANQGSEA. CDR3 residues: CSVLSQGIQGEQFF. The CDR3 DNA reads TGCAGCGTTCTTTCACAGGGCATTCAAGGTGAGCAGTTCTTC.

The V gene is TRBV10-1, the J gene TRBJ2-2; D could derive from TRBD1 or TRBD2 (6 bases each). Germline-derived CDR1 and CDR2 are WNHNN and SYGVQD (reference sequence). CDR3 length: 14 amino acids. Trimming removed 10 bases from V and 3 bases from J, with 15 bases in between. CDR3 nucleotides: TGCGCCATCGTGCCAAGGGGGGACACCGGGGAGCTGTTTTTT. It yields the protein CAIVPRGDTGELFF.

The V call is TRBV4-1, the J call TRBJ2-1, with TRBD2 matching 9 bases. Germline CDR1 is MGHRA and CDR2 is YSYEKL. V trimming: 3 bases; J trimming: 1 base; junction bases outside the gene matches: 4. CDR3 size: 16 residues. CDR3 nucleotides: TGCGCCAGCAGCCACCGCGGGGGGGGGTCCTACAATGAGCAGTTCTTC. Encoded protein: CASSHRGGGSYNEQFF.

The CDR3, as DNA: TGTGCCAGCAGTTCAGGACAGGGTTTTAACTATGGCTACACCTTC. Translated: CASSSGQGFNYGYTF. The chain uses TRBV28 and TRBJ1-2; 8 bases fit TRBD1. Germline-derived CDR1 and CDR2 are MDHEN and SYDVKM. This CDR3 is 15 amino acids long. The junction had 5 bases not matched to a gene; V was cut back by 4 bases and J by 1 base.

This clone was counted once. The V call is TRBV4-1, the J call TRBJ2-2, with D possibly matching TRBD2 (5 bases). Germline values: CDR1 MGHRA, CDR2 YSYEKL. V was pared by 5 bases and J by 2 bases, with 12 bases between. There are 15 residues in the CDR3. CDR3 region: CASSETGTNTGELFF. The CDR3 DNA reads as TGCGCCAGCAGCGAAACGGGAACCAACACCGGGGAGCTGTTTTTT.

The chain combines TRBV19 with TRBJ2-7; no clear D. This CDR3 region has 12 residues. V was clipped by 4 bases and J by 1 base, with 5 bases between them. CDR1 is LNHDA and CDR2 is SQIVND in the germline V gene (reference sequence). The CDR3 DNA reads TGTGCCAGTAGTACAGGATCCTACGAGCAGTACTTC. Residues: CASSTGSYEQYF.

This chain joins TRBV13 and TRBJ2-2, with 8 nucleotides matching TRBD2. CDR1 is PRHDT and CDR2 is FYEKMQ in the germline V gene (reference sequence). The CDR3 has 18 residues. V was pared by 5 bases and J by 4 bases, with 15 bases of the junction left unmatched. The CDR3 region has the DNA TGTGCCAGCAGCCCCCCAGGCAGCGGGAGATTCGGCACCGGGGAGCTGTTTTTT. Amino acid sequence: CASSPPGSGRFGTGELFF.

This chain links TRBV5-6 with TRBJ2-5; 7 positions match TRBD2. Germline assignment: CDR1 SGHDT and CDR2 YYEEEE. The CDR3 loop spans 15 amino acids. The J segment lost 3 bases and the V segment lost 4 bases, leaving 9 bases of the junction unmatched. CDR3 amino acids: CASSGAGTTEETQYF. The DNA of the CDR3 is TGTGCCAGCAGCGGAGCCGGGACTACTGAAGAGACCCAGTACTTC.